This T cell receptor (beta chain) was sequenced during a study of shared clonotypes between healthy human individuals. Germline V gene data show CDR1 as MRHNA and CDR2 as SNTAGT. The V gene lost 5 bases and the J gene lost 2 bases, with 7 bases spanning the gap. CDR3 length: 14 amino acids. Here immunoSEQ multiplex PCR was the method, and the copy in TCRdb shows in-frame clones only, minus some. The sample shows about 1.1 million clones, roughly 74% of them seen only once. The sequence was collected from a man aged 18 to 35 in good health. Some clones in this sample may be carry-over from other donors' samples. V usage is TRBV6-4 and J usage is TRBJ2-6; D ambiguous. Sequencing was performed on memory CD4+ T cells from PBMCs. Noted subset: CD45RA-negative fraction. The CDR3 DNA follows: TGTGCCAGCAGTCCGCTCCCTGGGGCCAACGTCCTGACTTTC. Its translation: CASSPLPGANVLTF.